A single sample is the source of the 7 T cell receptor delta chains below, sequenced in a study of gamma delta lymphoproliferative disorders and STAT genes. TCRdb ran CATT on the multiplex PCR reads. Among over a thousand delta-chain clones listed, 1% to 1.5% were seen once. PBMCs from patients and controls supplied the genomic DNA for sequencing. The sequencing sample was made of blood. All receptors come from a human donor in good health.

Notes on this clone: This likely stems from a read error, as it lies one base from a far larger clone. This same CDR3 is encoded by further DNA sequences in the sample. The V call is TRDV2, the J call TRDJ1, with 13 bases fitting TRDD3. This CDR3 is 18 amino acids long. In germline, CDR1 is GEAIGNYY, CDR2 EKD. The CDR3 loop reads CACDTVLGDTRYTDKLIF. The CDR3 DNA is TGTGCCTGCGACACAGTACTGGGGGATACGCGGTACACCGATAAACTCATCTTT.

Points on this clone: Since a far larger clone is one base different, this is likely a read error. The sample contains more than one DNA sequence encoding this CDR3. V usage is TRDV1 and J usage is TRDJ1; possibly TRDD3 for D (5 bases). This CDR3 comprises 22 residues. The germline CDR1 and CDR2 sequences are TSWWSYY and QGS. The V end was cut by 3 bases, the J end by 0 bases, with 32 bases between. The chain's CDR3 is CALGELGPFSLIPLANTDKLIF. CDR3 nucleotide sequence: TGTGCTCTTGGGGAGCTCGGGCCTTTTTCTTTGATACCACTAGCGAACACCGATAAACTCATCTTT.

Turning to this clone: A far larger clone is one nucleotide away, so this likely arose from a read error. This same CDR3 is encoded by further DNA sequences in the sample. This sequence joins TRDV2 and TRDJ1, with D unresolved. Germline V lookup: CDR1 GEAIGNYY, CDR2 EKD. CDR3 length: 14 residues. Trimming left V 3 bases short and J 3 bases short, with 13 bases between. DNA of the CDR3: TGTGCCTGTGACCTCATGGGAGATTCCGATAAACTCATCTTT. This codes for CACDLMGDSDKLIF.

By sample share, this clone is large. Other DNA variants within this sample encode the same CDR3. The V and J genes are TRDV2 and TRDJ1; no clear D. The germline CDR1 and CDR2 sequences are GEAIGNYY and EKD. CDR3 length: 14 residues. V was pared by 0 bases and J by 1 base, with 8 bases between. The CDR3 DNA is TGTGCCTGTGACACCGTGGTGGGCACCGATAAACTCATCTTT. This codes for CACDTVVGTDKLIF.

This clone was observed at least ten times. A far more abundant clone sits one base away, making this likely a read error. Different DNA sequences within this sample yield the same CDR3. The chain carries TRDV1 and TRDJ2, with TRDD2 identical over 8 bases. The CDR3 is 20 residues long. Germline V gene sequence: CDR1 TSWWSYY, CDR2 QGS. Unmatched junction bases numbered 25, after V lost 5 bases and J lost 8 bases. The CDR3 coding sequence is TGTGCTCTTGGGCCAGAGTTCTTCCTACGAAGGGTTATAGGGGCGGCACAACTCTTCTTT. Its translation: CALGPEFFLRRVIGAAQLFF.

This clone showed up just a few times. A single base is all that separates this from a far larger clone, so a read error is likely. The same CDR3 arises from other DNA sequences in this sample as well. The rearrangement links TRDV1 to TRDJ1, with D possibly being TRDD3 (5 bases). The CDR3 is made up of 20 amino acids. The germline V gene has CDR1 TSWWSYY and CDR2 QGS. Written as DNA, the CDR3 is TGTGCTCTTGGGGAATTTCAACCAACTACGTTCTGGGTCTACACCGATAAGCTCATCTTT. As protein: CALGEFQPTTFWVYTDKLIF.

This clone was detected a few times. A far larger clone is one base from this, pointing to a likely read error. V usage is TRDV1 and J usage is TRDJ1; 8 bases match TRDD3. J lost 0 bases, V lost 5 bases, and 29 bases had no gene match. Germline V gene sequence: CDR1 TSWWSYY, CDR2 QGS. The length of the CDR3 is 23 residues. The CDR3 DNA follows: TGTGCTCTTGGGCCCTCAGCCTCCTTCCCACTTCACTGGGGGCTCAAGTACACCGATAAACTCATCTTT. This sequence encodes CALGPSASFPLHWGLKYTDKLIF.